The 8 T cell receptor beta chains below were found in one sample sequenced in a study of blood T cell repertoires in COVID-19. This table comes from immunoSEQ multiplex PCR, and its TCRdb copy is limited to in-frame clones, with some not included. The table shows 320,000 or so clones, with over 80% occurring only once. Source material: PBMCs or T cells enriched from blood (not recorded which). These receptors were obtained from a man aged 25 to 40 who had recovered from COVID-19.

The chain is built from TRBV25-1 and TRBJ2-1, with TRBD1 matching over 7 bases. Germline-derived CDR1 and CDR2 are MGHDK and SYGVNS. The CDR3 has 14 residues. The ends lost 5 bases at V and 1 base at J; junction bases unmatched: 2. CDR3 nucleotides: TGTGCCAGCAGTCGACAGGGATCCTACAATGAGCAGTTCTTC. It translates to CASSRQGSYNEQFF.

The chain links TRBV29-1 to TRBJ2-3, with 9 bases that match TRBD1. Germline CDR1 reads SQVTM; CDR2 reads ANQGSEA. The CDR3 runs to 17 residues. CDR3 nucleotide sequence: TGCACCGTGAGGGACAGGGACCCCGGGGCCAGCACAGATACGCAGTATTTT. Translation gives CTVRDRDPGASTDTQYF.

This chain joins TRBV12-3 or TRBV12-4 and TRBJ1-5, with D possibly being TRBD1 (5 bases). The CDR3 totals 12 residues. Trimming shortened V by 2 bases and J by 7 bases, and 6 bases separated the two germline ends. The CDR3 protein is CASSLRGQPQHF. CDR3 sequence (DNA): TGTGCCAGCAGTTTACGGGGGCAGCCCCAGCATTTT.

This sequence joins TRBV30 and TRBJ2-5; 10 nucleotides match TRBD2. This CDR3 region has 15 residues. The V gene's germline CDR1 is GTSNPN and CDR2 SVGIG (reference sequence). After removal of 2 bases from V and 0 bases from J, the junction contained 3 bases not matched to a gene. CDR3 residues: CAWSSSGGYQETQYF. In DNA form, the CDR3 reads TGTGCCTGGAGTTCTAGCGGGGGATACCAAGAGACCCAGTACTTC.

The chain is built from TRBV12-3 or TRBV12-4 and TRBJ1-1; D remains unclear. This CDR3 is 13 amino acids long. Trimming took 5 bases from V and 0 from J, leaving 7 bases between them. CDR3 in DNA: TGTGCCAGCAGTGCTATTATGAACACTGAAGCTTTCTTT. Translation: CASSAIMNTEAFF.

The chain uses TRBV15 and TRBJ1-3; D gene uncertain. Trimming took 4 bases from V and 9 from J, leaving 13 bases between them. The CDR3 runs 13 residues. The germline CDR1 and CDR2 sequences are LNHNV and YYDKDF (reference sequence). DNA of the CDR3: TGTGCCACCAGCACTGCAGCCGGAGGCACCATATATTTT. Residues: CATSTAAGGTIYF.

The chain is built from TRBV27 and TRBJ2-7; TRBD1 matches 8 bases. Germline values: CDR1 MNHEY, CDR2 SMNVEV (reference sequence). The CDR3 consists of 17 residues. The V and J ends lost 6 bases and 3 bases, in that order; junction bases with no gene match: 16. The CDR3 nucleotides are TGTGCCAGCAGGGTAAGACGCGACAGGGGCAGGGGCTACGAGCAGTACTTC. Amino acid sequence: CASRVRRDRGRGYEQYF.

The chain is built from TRBV3-1 (or the pseudogene TRBV3-2) and TRBJ1-6; D unresolved. V lost 4 bases to trimming and J lost 6 bases, with 16 bases between them. This CDR3 is built from 16 residues. CDR1 is LGHDT and CDR2 is YNNKEL in the germline V gene (reference sequence). CDR3 amino acids: CASSPAGFWANSPLHF. The CDR3 nucleotides are TGTGCCAGCAGCCCTGCAGGTTTTTGGGCTAATTCACCCCTCCACTTT.